The 10 T cell receptor beta chains presented below share a single source sample, sequenced in a study of post-analysis software for immune sequencing data. Every TCR beta cDNA library bore unique molecular identifiers. TCRdb recomputed calls from the PCR reads with MiXCR, one row per CDR3 protein. The profile shows hundreds of thousands of distinct CDR3 sequences, roughly 50% of them singletons. For these receptors, no antigen is known. General observations from the study: Several TRBV segments were more frequent in patients than controls; TRBV5-6, TRBV5-1 and TRBV20-1 belonged to this group.

Specimen: blood. Source of these receptors: a girl aged 10-17 years with multiple sclerosis.

The V call is TRBV7-9, the J call TRBJ2-7; perhaps TRBD1 as D (5 bases). The germline V and J ends were trimmed by 5 bases and 2 bases, with 16 bases remaining between them. Germline V gives CDR1 SEHNR, CDR2 FQNEAQ (reference sequence). CDR3 length: 15 residues. In DNA form, the CDR3 reads TGTGCCAGCAGCCAAGGTACAGGTGAACCCTACGAGCAGTACTTC. It translates to CASSQGTGEPYEQYF.

DNA of the CDR3: TGCGCCAGCAGCTTGGGGCCGGGGGGAGTGATGGTCTACGAGCAGTACTTC. It yields the protein CASSLGPGGVMVYEQYF. V usage is TRBV5-1 and J usage is TRBJ2-7; 7 positions agree with TRBD2. CDR3 length equals 17 residues. Per germline, CDR1 SGHRS and CDR2 YFSETQ. V lost 0 bases to trimming and J lost 3 bases; unmatched junction nucleotides: 12.

The V call is TRBV7-8, the J call TRBJ2-7; 10 nucleotides align to TRBD2. TRBJ2-1 explains the end of the DNA better; the J call may be wrong. Germline loops: CDR1 SGHVS, CDR2 FQNEAQ. This CDR3 comprises 16 residues. This CDR3 is CASSPPPAGGGNEQFF. The DNA for the CDR3 is TGTGCCAGCAGCCCACCCCCAGCGGGAGGGGGCAATGAGCAGTTCTTC.

This clonotype was picked up a small number of times. The gene calls are TRBV29-1 and TRBJ2-1, with 7 bases fitting TRBD2. The CDR3 runs 14 residues. Germline CDR1 is SQVTM and CDR2 is ANQGSEA. Trimming at V came to 4 bases and at J to 5 bases, leaving 8 bases not matched to a gene. The CDR3 nucleotides are TGCAGCGTTGCCCGGGGAGCGGGAAACAATGAGCAGTTCTTC. It is translated as CSVARGAGNNEQFF.

Of note for this clonotype: The junction differs from germline at one of its ends, possibly a read error. The rearrangement joins TRBV11-2 to TRBJ2-1, with TRBD2 matching 7 bases. Judging by the DNA end, TRBJ2-7 fits better; the J call may be wrong. CDR1 SGHAT and CDR2 FQNNGV come from the germline V gene. This CDR3 spans 18 amino acids. The CDR3 spells CASSLEYGGGSSYNEQYF. The CDR3 nucleotides read TGTGCCAGCAGTTTAGAATATGGGGGGGGAAGCTCCTACAATGAGCAGTACTTC.

The chain links TRBV20-1 to TRBJ1-6, with D hard to call. Trimming stripped 6 bases from V and 8 bases from J, with 14 bases between. The CDR3 is made up of 13 amino acids. Germline loops: CDR1 DFQATT, CDR2 SNEGSKA (reference sequence). The CDR3 here is CSAVRAVDSPLHF. The CDR3 DNA sequence: TGCAGTGCCGTCAGAGCCGTGGATTCACCCCTCCACTTT.

The chain uses TRBV7-6 and TRBJ1-2; TRBD1 matches 7 bases. CDR3 length: 15 residues. V shed 7 bases and J 0 bases; nucleotides not matched to a gene: 8. Looked up from germline, CDR1 is SGHVS and CDR2 is FNYEAQ. CDR3 in amino acids: CASIPGGQTNYGYTF. The CDR3 nucleotides are TGTGCCAGCATCCCTGGGGGACAGACTAACTATGGCTACACCTTC.

DNA of the CDR3: TGCGCCAGCAGCTCACATGGAAACAGGGCAAGAGGTTACGAGCAGTACTTC. Amino acids: CASSSHGNRARGYEQYF. V usage is TRBV5-1 and J usage is TRBJ2-7, with D possibly matching TRBD1 (6 bases). Per germline, CDR1 SGHRS and CDR2 YFSETQ. V lost 3 bases and J lost 4, with 23 bases in between. The CDR3 is made up of 17 amino acids.

The V gene is TRBV5-1, the J gene TRBJ2-7, with 9 positions matching TRBD1. J lost 4 bases, V lost 4 bases, and 6 bases had no gene match. The CDR3 loop spans 14 amino acids. Germline CDR1 is SGHRS and CDR2 is YFSETQ. In DNA, the CDR3 is TGCGCCAGCAGCCGCTCGGGACAGGGATACGAGCAGTACTTC. It specifies CASSRSGQGYEQYF.

The chain joins TRBV25-1 to TRBJ2-1; D is unclear. The J call may be wrong; the DNA end is better matched by TRBJ2-7. Per the germline V gene, CDR1 is MGHDK and CDR2 is SYGVNS. This CDR3 contains 11 residues. CDR3 sequence (DNA): TGTGCCAGCATGGCTTACAATGAGCAGTACTTC. Its protein is CASMAYNEQYF.